One sample yielded the 32 T cell receptor beta chains listed below, sequenced in a study of CD8+CD57+ T cells in acquired aplastic anemia. Patients selected for sequencing had displayed CD8+CD57+ cell expansion by flow cytometry. The template for TCR beta VDJ and CDR3 sequence profiling was genomic DNA. TCRdb redid the calling of the reads with MiXCR, one entry per CDR3 protein. Here the sample spans 180,000 or so distinct CDR3 sequences, less than 50% being singletons. Sample: sorted CD4+, CD8+, or CD8+CD57+ T cells (not recorded which) from PBMCs. The receptors were sampled from a human donor with aplastic anemia.

This clonotype turned up a few times. This may arise from a read error, as a much more abundant clone is one base away. The chain carries TRBV4-1 and TRBJ1-2; no definite D call. This CDR3 spans 13 amino acids. From germline, CDR1 is MGHRA and CDR2 YSYEKL. In nucleotides, the CDR3 is TGCGCCAGCAGCCAAGAAGCGCTTGATGGCTACGCCTTC. As protein: CASSQEALDGYAF.

The gene calls are TRBV7-2 and TRBJ2-7, with D perhaps matching TRBD1 or TRBD2 (6 bases each). Trimming stripped 7 bases from V and 1 base from J, with 17 bases between. The CDR3 spans 15 residues. Looked up from germline, CDR1 is SGHTA and CDR2 is FQGNSA. Written as DNA, the CDR3 is TGTGCCAGCACCTGGGCCCCGGGGGCGTCCTACGAGCAGTACTTC. It translates to CASTWAPGASYEQYF.

V and J are TRBV7-9 and TRBJ2-3; TRBD2 matches 10 bases. Germline values: CDR1 SEHNR, CDR2 FQNEAQ (reference sequence). The CDR3 has 19 amino acids. J gave up 6 bases and V 7 bases, and 22 bases lay outside the gene matches. This CDR3 reads CASTLGQTRAGGPRDTQYF. CDR3 in DNA: TGTGCCAGCACCCTGGGACAGACTAGAGCGGGGGGGCCTCGGGATACGCAGTATTTT.

V gene TRBV5-6 combines with J gene TRBJ1-2; 9 bases match TRBD1. The CDR3 extends over 15 amino acids. Trimming took 3 bases from V and 2 from J; bases not matched to a gene: 5. Germline CDR1 is SGHDT and CDR2 is YYEEEE. The CDR3 DNA reads as TGTGCCAGCAGCTCGGAAGGACAGGGGAACTATGGCTACACCTTC. As protein: CASSSEGQGNYGYTF.

This clonotype occurred many times. The chain employs TRBV12-5 and TRBJ2-3; 11 bases fit TRBD2. V was pared by 4 bases and J by 8 bases, with 5 bases of the junction left unmatched. This CDR3 contains 14 residues. Germline V gives CDR1 LGHNT, CDR2 FRNRAP. In DNA form, the CDR3 reads TGTGCTAGTGGTTCGGGGACTAGCGGAGGTACGCAGTATTTT. It specifies CASGSGTSGGTQYF.

At least ten counts were recorded for this clonotype. This chain uses TRBV7-9 with TRBJ1-1; D is uncertain. This CDR3 contains 11 residues. Germline V gene data show CDR1 as SEHNR and CDR2 as FQNEAQ (reference sequence). Trimming pared 5 bases from V and 7 bases from J, leaving 8 bases between. The CDR3 sequence is CASSRSIEAFF. For the CDR3, the DNA is TGTGCCAGCAGCCGAAGTATTGAAGCTTTCTTT.

In the case of this clonotype: This may be a read error, as it is one base from a much larger clone. The chain couples TRBV7-6 to TRBJ2-3; tentative D call: TRBD2 (6 bases). The CDR3 spans 16 residues. The V gene lost 2 bases and the J gene lost 0 bases, with 12 bases spanning the gap. CDR1 and CDR2 (germline): SGHVS, FNYEAQ. The CDR3 region has the DNA TGTGCCAGCAGCTTAATAGGCGGGAAGAGCACAGATACGCAGTATTTT. Protein product: CASSLIGGKSTDTQYF. The variable domain in full, with the rest retrieved from reference TRBV7-6 and TRBJ2-3, is GAGVSQSPRYKVTKRGQDVALRCDPISGHVSLYWYRQALGQGPEFLTYFNYEAQQDKSGLPNDRFSAERPEGSISTLTIQRTEQRDSAMYRCASSLIGGKSTDTQYFGPGTRLTVL.

The chain has TRBV24-1 and TRBJ2-5; 14 bases are a match to TRBD2. This CDR3 contains 15 residues. The V segment lost 9 bases and the J segment 4 bases; nucleotides outside the gene matches: 6. Germline V lookup: CDR1 KGHDR, CDR2 SFDVKD. This CDR3 reads CATGGTSGGLETQYF. The CDR3 DNA reads as TGTGCCACCGGGGGGACTAGCGGGGGCCTAGAGACCCAGTACTTC.

The chain employs TRBV9 and TRBJ1-2; possibly TRBD1 for D (6 bases). This CDR3 spans 16 amino acids. Germline V CDR1 and CDR2: SGDLS, YYNGEE. V was clipped by 0 bases and J by 8 bases, with 20 bases between them. CDR3 sequence: CASSVEWGATISGYTF. CDR3 in DNA: TGTGCCAGCAGCGTAGAATGGGGGGCGACGATCAGCGGCTACACCTTC.

Many counts were recorded for this clonotype. The genes are TRBV12-3 or TRBV12-4 and TRBJ2-5, with TRBD2 matching 7 bases. The CDR3 runs to 14 residues. The V segment lost 2 bases and the J segment 5 bases; nucleotides outside the gene matches: 5. CDR3 coding DNA: TGTGCCAGCAGTTTACACCCGGGAGGCGAGACCCAGTACTTC. Residues: CASSLHPGGETQYF.

The chain employs TRBV9 and TRBJ1-5, with 7 bases aligning to TRBD1. J lost 3 bases, V lost 3 bases, and 3 bases had no gene match. Germline V gene sequence: CDR1 SGDLS, CDR2 YYNGEE. The CDR3 has 14 residues. The CDR3 region is CASSEGTANQPQHF. DNA of the CDR3: TGTGCCAGCAGCGAAGGGACAGCCAATCAGCCCCAGCATTTT.

Details on this clonotype: This may stem from a read error, because a much larger clone lies one nucleotide away. The chain links TRBV25-1 to TRBJ2-7; D ambiguous. Per the germline V gene, CDR1 is MGHDK and CDR2 is SYGVNS. V dropped 8 bases and J dropped 0 bases, with 20 bases sitting between them. The CDR3 totals 16 residues. The CDR3 DNA follows: TGTGCCAGCTCACCCCTCGGTTTAGTGGACTCCTACGAGCAGTACTTC. Translating it yields CASSPLGLVDSYEQYF.

As for this clonotype: The conserved closing phenylalanine or tryptophan is absent in this CDR3, likely reflecting a read error. The V gene is TRBV20-1, the J gene TRBJ2-7, with D perhaps matching TRBD1 or TRBD2 (6 bases each). V dropped 3 bases and J dropped 4 bases, with 16 bases sitting between them. This CDR3 region has 14 residues. Germline CDR1 reads DFQATT; CDR2 reads SNEGSKA (reference sequence). The CDR3 DNA reads as TGCAGTGCTAGGCCTGGAGGGGGGCCTTACGAGCAGTACCTC. It encodes CSARPGGGPYEQYL.

The chain joins TRBV29-1 to TRBJ2-7; 14 bases line up with TRBD2. The CDR3 extends over 14 amino acids. The germline V gene encodes CDR1 SQVTM and CDR2 ANQGSEA. The J segment lost 4 bases and the V segment lost 7 bases, leaving 6 bases of the junction unmatched. The CDR3 coding sequence is TGCAGCGCGGACGGGACTAGCGGGAGTTACGAGCAGTACTTC. It yields the protein CSADGTSGSYEQYF.

This clonotype was seen only a few times. Since a much larger clone is just one base distant, this may be a read error. This sequence joins TRBV11-1 and TRBJ2-3; 8 nucleotides agree with TRBD1. CDR1 SGHAT and CDR2 FQDESV come from the germline V gene (reference sequence). The CDR3 spans 16 residues. The ends lost 2 bases at V and 3 bases at J; junction bases unmatched: 7. DNA for the CDR3: TGTGCCAGCAGCTTACGACCGGACAGGGCAACAGATACGCAGTATTTT. This encodes CASSLRPDRATDTQYF. Using reference TRBV11-1 and TRBJ2-3 for the parts outside the CDR3, the full variable domain is EAEVAQSPRYKITEKSQAVAFWCDPISGHATLYWYRQILGQGPELLVQFQDESVVDDSQLPKDRFSAERLKGVDSTLKIQPAELGDSAMYLCASSLRPDRATDTQYFGPGTRLTVL.

In regard to this clonotype: A much larger clone is a single base away; this may be a read error. The rearrangement uses TRBV29-1 and TRBJ1-2; D not certain. Germline V CDR1 and CDR2: SQVTM, ANQGSEA. This CDR3 is built from 10 residues. In DNA, the CDR3 is TGCGGCGTTGCACACTCTGGCTACACCTTC. It codes for CGVAHSGYTF.

This clonotype was seen repeatedly, ten times or more. The chain couples TRBV24-1 to TRBJ2-3, with 7 bases aligning to TRBD1. The CDR3 totals 15 residues. Germline V gene data show CDR1 as KGHDR and CDR2 as SFDVKD. V shed 3 bases, J shed 8 bases, and the junction held 10 bases outside the gene matches. The CDR3 sequence is CATSDPGTDFSTQYF. The CDR3 coding sequence is TGTGCCACCAGTGATCCCGGGACAGACTTTTCTACGCAGTATTTT.

A note on this clonotype: One base away lies a much larger clone, so this may be a sequencing read error. CDR3 sequence: CAGRPGTEETQYF. CDR3 DNA: TGTGCCGGCAGGCCCGGGACGGAAGAGACCCAGTACTTC. The V call is TRBV12-3 or TRBV12-4, the J call TRBJ2-5; D might be TRBD1 or TRBD2, each matching 5 bases. The CDR3 has 13 amino acids.

This clonotype was found a few times. V gene TRBV28 combines with J gene TRBJ2-3, with D perhaps TRBD1 (8 bases). V lost 4 bases and J lost 3, with 17 bases in between. Germline values: CDR1 MDHEN, CDR2 SYDVKM. CDR3 size: 16 residues. CDR3 loop: CASSSSGQGGTDTQYF. In DNA form, the CDR3 reads TGTGCCAGCAGTTCCTCAGGACAGGGAGGGACAGATACGCAGTATTTT.

This clonotype was detected ten times or more. This chain connects TRBV5-1 to TRBJ2-2; possibly TRBD1 for D (6 bases). Germline-derived CDR1 and CDR2 are SGHRS and YFSETQ. The CDR3 is made up of 16 amino acids. The V end was cut by 4 bases, the J end by 1 base, with 14 bases between. The CDR3 bases are TGCGCCAGCAGCCACCGGTCAGGGGAGAACACCGGGGAGCTGTTTTTT. Residues: CASSHRSGENTGELFF.

This clonotype was detected many times. The gene calls are TRBV5-1 and TRBJ2-7; the D gene could be TRBD1 or TRBD2 (7 bases each). The CDR3 length is 15 residues. From germline, CDR1 is SGHRS and CDR2 YFSETQ. V shed 2 bases and J shed 2 bases, with 14 bases lying between them. The CDR3 coding sequence is TGCGCCAGCAGCTTCAGGGGGGGCTTTGCCTACGAGCAGTACTTC. Residues: CASSFRGGFAYEQYF.

The rearrangement joins TRBV7-2 to TRBJ2-7; possibly TRBD1 or TRBD2 for D (6 bases each). V was clipped by 5 bases and J by 5 bases, with 13 bases between them. This CDR3 has 13 residues. The germline CDR1 and CDR2 sequences are SGHTA and FQGNSA. Here the CDR3 DNA reads TGTGCCAGCAGCGTCGGGGGCTGGGACGAGCAGTACTTC. Translation gives CASSVGGWDEQYF.

V usage is TRBV7-2 and J usage is TRBJ2-7, with 7 bases lining up with TRBD2. CDR1 SGHTA and CDR2 FQGNSA come from the germline V gene. This CDR3 comprises 11 residues. V shed 5 bases and J 6 bases; nucleotides not matched to a gene: 1. The CDR3 DNA sequence: TGTGCCAGCAGCGGCGGGGGCGAGCAGTACTTC. As protein: CASSGGGEQYF.

This clonotype was seen ten or more times. This chain uses TRBV20-1 with TRBJ2-2, with a possible D match to TRBD1 (6 bases). Deletions cut 0 bases from V and 2 bases from J, with 13 bases between. The CDR3 consists of 16 residues. The germline V gene has CDR1 DFQATT and CDR2 SNEGSKA (reference sequence). CDR3 region: CSARDPRGGNTGELFF. The CDR3 region has the DNA TGCAGTGCTAGAGATCCTCGAGGGGGTAACACCGGGGAGCTGTTTTTT.

The chain joins TRBV3-1 to TRBJ2-3; 14 nucleotides line up with TRBD2. V lost 2 bases and J lost 2; bases outside the gene matches: 3. CDR3 length equals 17 residues. Germline lookup yields CDR1 LGHDT and CDR2 YNNKEL (reference sequence). CDR3 loop: CASSQLGLAGATDTQYF. The DNA of the CDR3 is TGTGCCAGCAGCCAATTGGGACTAGCGGGGGCCACAGATACGCAGTATTTT.

This chain joins TRBV9 and TRBJ2-5, with TRBD1 identical over 10 bases. The CDR3 totals 16 residues. J gave up 5 bases and V 0 bases, and 7 bases lay outside the gene matches. Germline loops: CDR1 SGDLS, CDR2 YYNGEE. CDR3 nucleotides: TGTGCCAGCAGCGTAGGAGGGGGACAGGGGATGGAGACCCAGTACTTC. Amino acids: CASSVGGGQGMETQYF.

The chain has TRBV5-1 and TRBJ2-7, with 11 bases aligning to TRBD2. Germline V gene data show CDR1 as SGHRS and CDR2 as YFSETQ. The CDR3 loop spans 16 amino acids. The V and J ends lost 0 bases and 4 bases, in that order; junction bases with no gene match: 6. DNA for the CDR3: TGCGCCAGCAGCTTGGGACTAGCGGGGCCCATATACGAGCAGTACTTC. Protein sequence: CASSLGLAGPIYEQYF.

The rearrangement links TRBV9 to TRBJ1-1, with D possibly matching TRBD1 (6 bases). The CDR3 extends over 13 amino acids. Germline V gene lookup returns CDR1 SGDLS and CDR2 YYNGEE. Trimming left V 3 bases short and J 4 bases short, with 10 bases between. CDR3 amino acids: CASSERQVTEAFF. The CDR3 coding sequence is TGTGCCAGCAGCGAACGACAGGTCACTGAAGCTTTCTTT. The entire variable domain, with the rest obtained from reference TRBV9 and TRBJ1-1, is as follows: DSGVTQTPKHLITATGQRVTLRCSPRSGDLSVYWYQQSLDQGLQFLIQYYNGEERAKGNILERFSAQQFPDLHSELNLSSLELGDSALYFCASSERQVTEAFFGQGTRLTVV.

At least ten counts were recorded for this clonotype. The genes are TRBV7-2 and TRBJ2-3, with no clear D. V lost 0 bases and J 7 bases, leaving 11 bases between the germline ends. The CDR3 sequence is 14 residues long. CDR1 is SGHTA, CDR2 FQGNSA, per germline. CDR3 in amino acids: CASSLAMPPHTQYF. The CDR3 DNA reads as TGTGCCAGCAGCTTAGCTATGCCCCCCCATACGCAGTATTTT.

Of note for this clonotype: A read error may explain this, as a much larger clone is one base away. The V and J genes are TRBV19 and TRBJ2-3; 10 bases are a match to TRBD2. Germline lookup yields CDR1 LNHDA and CDR2 SQIVND (reference sequence). The CDR3 has 18 residues. CDR3 in DNA: TGTGCCAGTAGTACTGTAGCGGGAGGATATGTTAGCACAGATGCGCAGTATTTT. Translation gives CASSTVAGGYVSTDAQYF.

This chain joins TRBV20-1 and TRBJ1-5, with TRBD1 identical over 10 bases. The germline CDR1 and CDR2 sequences are DFQATT and SNEGSKA (reference sequence). J was trimmed by 9 bases and V by 3 bases; bases with no gene match: 8. This CDR3 is 14 amino acids long. DNA of the CDR3: TGCAGTGCTAGTCCCGGGACAGGGGTGTTGCCCCAGCATTTT. Translating gives CSASPGTGVLPQHF.

This sequence joins TRBV20-1 and TRBJ1-4; D perhaps matches TRBD1 (6 bases). Looked up from germline, CDR1 is DFQATT and CDR2 is SNEGSKA (reference sequence). The CDR3 contains 14 residues. Trimming left V 3 bases short and J 8 bases short, with 16 bases between. CDR3 protein: CSASGLGAGEKLFF. The CDR3, as DNA: TGCAGTGCTAGTGGTTTGGGGGCGGGGGAAAAACTGTTTTTT.